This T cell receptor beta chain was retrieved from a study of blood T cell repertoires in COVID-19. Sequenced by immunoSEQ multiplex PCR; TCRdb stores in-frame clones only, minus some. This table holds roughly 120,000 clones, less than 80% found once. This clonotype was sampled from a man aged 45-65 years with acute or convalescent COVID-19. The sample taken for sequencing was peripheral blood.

This CDR3 reads CSASGLAGSSSYEQYF. The CDR3 coding sequence is TGCAGCGCCTCGGGACTAGCGGGATCCAGCTCCTACGAGCAGTACTTC. The chain recombines TRBV29-1 with TRBJ2-7; 13 bases line up with TRBD2. V trimming: 7 bases; J trimming: 0 bases; junction bases outside the gene matches: 9. This CDR3 spans 16 amino acids. From germline, CDR1 is SQVTM and CDR2 ANQGSEA.